The 11 T cell receptor beta chains in this list originate from one sample, sequenced in a study of neurological immune-mediated disorders. TCRdb analysed the 5' RACE reads with MiXCR anew, one entry per CDR3 protein. The table has under 45,000 distinct CDR3 sequences, approximately 12% seen once. Sequencing was done on a sample of PBMCs. All receptors come from a female donor in good health.

This clonotype has a count of ten or more. The rearrangement uses TRBV3-1 and TRBJ2-1; 7 bases are shared with TRBD1. In germline, CDR1 is LGHDT, CDR2 YNNKEL (reference sequence). CDR3 size: 16 residues. V dropped 1 base and J dropped 5; count of bases not matched to a gene: 8. The CDR3, as DNA: TGTGCCAGCAGCCAAGGTCTCGACAGGGACCACAATGAGCAGTTCTTC. It specifies CASSQGLDRDHNEQFF.

This clonotype has a count of ten or more. V usage is TRBV5-6 and J usage is TRBJ2-5; the D is unclear. Germline V gene sequence: CDR1 SGHDT, CDR2 YYEEEE. The V gene lost 4 bases and the J gene lost 4 bases, with 11 bases spanning the gap. The CDR3 is 13 amino acids. In nucleotides, the CDR3 is TGTGCCAGCAGCCAGGACCGCGGAGAGACCCAGTACTTC. Its translation: CASSQDRGETQYF.

This clonotype was seen only a few times. The rearrangement uses TRBV7-9 and TRBJ2-3; 12 nucleotides align to TRBD2. Per germline, CDR1 SEHNR and CDR2 FQNEAQ (reference sequence). The ends lost 5 bases at V and 6 bases at J; junction bases unmatched: 6. The CDR3 spans 15 residues. CDR3 DNA: TGTGCCAGCAGCCTTGGAGGACTAGCGGGGGATACGCAGTATTTT. Translating it yields CASSLGGLAGDTQYF.

This clonotype was found many times. Germline is not matched at one junction end, which may reflect a read error. The chain employs TRBV20-1 and TRBJ1-2; 8 nucleotides align to TRBD1. CDR1 is DFQATT and CDR2 is SNEGSKA in the germline V gene (reference sequence). The CDR3 is 13 residues long. CDR3 DNA: TGCAGTGCCAGAGGACAGGGCCTTATGGGCTACACCTTC. Amino acid sequence: CSARGQGLMGYTF.

This clonotype was observed at least ten times. In DNA, the CDR3 is TGCAGTGCCCCTCCGGGGACCGGCACAGATACGCAGTATTTT. Translating gives CSAPPGTGTDTQYF. The rearrangement uses TRBV20-1 and TRBJ2-3; either TRBD1 or TRBD2 may fit D (5 bases each). The CDR3 covers 14 residues. Trimming stripped 6 bases from V and 1 base from J, with 14 bases between. Germline-derived CDR1 and CDR2 are DFQATT and SNEGSKA (reference sequence).

This clonotype has a count of ten or more. V gene TRBV24-1 combines with J gene TRBJ2-1, with TRBD1 matching 7 bases. Germline values: CDR1 KGHDR, CDR2 SFDVKD. The trim removed 10 bases at V and 9 bases at J, leaving 17 bases unmatched. The CDR3 consists of 15 residues. CDR3 protein: CATAVGEGAIAEQFF. CDR3 bases: TGTGCCACGGCTGTCGGAGAGGGGGCGATTGCTGAGCAGTTCTTC.

This clonotype occurred a few times. The chain combines TRBV5-1 with TRBJ2-5, with 7 bases identical to TRBD1. Losses at the gene ends were 7 bases for V and 2 bases for J; bases not matched to a gene: 8. Looked up from germline, CDR1 is SGHRS and CDR2 is YFSETQ. The length of the CDR3 is 14 residues. The CDR3 region is CASGQGEIQETQYF. As DNA, the CDR3 is TGCGCCAGCGGCCAGGGGGAGATTCAAGAGACCCAGTACTTC.

This clonotype was counted many times. The rearrangement links TRBV21-1 to TRBJ2-7; the D call of TRBD2 is as the table states it, not checked on the DNA. TRBV21-1 is annotated as a pseudogene. The CDR3 length is 12 residues. CDR3 nucleotides: TGTGCCAGCAGTTTCAGCGGAGGCGAGCAGTACTTC. Encoded protein: CASSFSGGEQYF.

The CDR3, as DNA: TGTGCCATTAGCCCATTCATCAAGGATGGCTACACCTTC. This sequence encodes CAISPFIKDGYTF. The rearrangement links TRBV2 to TRBJ1-2; D is unclear. The CDR3 loop spans 13 amino acids. Germline V lookup: CDR1 SNHLY, CDR2 FYNNEI. Trimming took 10 bases from V and 6 from J, leaving 18 bases between them. The full variable domain, completed using reference TRBV2 and TRBJ1-2, is EPEVTQTPSHQVTQMGQEVILRCVPISNHLYFYWYRQILGQKVEFLVSFYNNEISEKSEIFDDQFSVERPDGSNFTLKIRSTKLEDSAMYFCAISPFIKDGYTFGSGTRLTVV.

This clonotype was found many times. The gene calls are TRBV4-1 and TRBJ2-7; D might be TRBD1 (5 bases). The CDR3 has 15 amino acids. V was pared by 4 bases and J by 0 bases, with 13 bases between. Germline CDR1 is MGHRA and CDR2 is YSYEKL. As DNA, the CDR3 is TGCGCCAGCAGCCTGACTTTCGACAGCTCCTACGAGCAGTACTTC. It is translated as CASSLTFDSSYEQYF.

Comments on this clonotype: Just one base apart from a much larger clone, this may be a read error. The chain employs TRBV29-1 and TRBJ1-1, with D perhaps matching TRBD1 (5 bases). This CDR3 is 13 amino acids long. Germline assignment: CDR1 SQVTM and CDR2 ANQGSEA. V was cut by 5 bases and J by 1 base, with 11 bases left in between. CDR3 in DNA: TGCAGCGTTCGGTGGGACCGGAACACTGAAGCTTTCTTT. This gives the protein CSVRWDRNTEAFF.